The 7 T cell receptor beta chains below come from one sample, sequenced in a study of blood T cell repertoires in COVID-19. Sequencing used immunoSEQ multiplex PCR; TCRdb keeps in-frame clones, though not all of them. There are about 220,000 clones in the sample; around 88% occur only once, and just over 3% lies in the top ten. The sequenced sample consisted of peripheral blood. These receptors were collected from a woman in her 30s who had recovered from COVID-19.

The chain couples TRBV2 to TRBJ2-5, with a tentative D call TRBD1 (5 bases). V was shortened by 3 bases and J by 5 bases, with 10 bases between the two germline ends. The germline CDR1 and CDR2 sequences are SNHLY and FYNNEI. The CDR3 covers 13 residues. The CDR3 loop is CASSEVAGETQYF. CDR3 nucleotide sequence: TGTGCCAGCAGTGAGGTAGCAGGGGAGACCCAGTACTTC.

The chain links TRBV21-1 to TRBJ2-2; TRBD2 is the table's D call and was not checked against the DNA. TRBV21-1 is a listed pseudogene. CDR3 size: 20 residues. The CDR3 DNA is TGTGCCAGCAGCAAAGGGAGGACTAGCGGGGGGGCCGCGAACACCGGGGAGCTGTTTTTT. Its protein is CASSKGRTSGGAANTGELFF.

This chain connects TRBV25-1 to TRBJ2-1; D is unresolved. V lost 6 bases and J lost 7, with 7 bases in between. This CDR3 region has 11 residues. Germline V gene data show CDR1 as MGHDK and CDR2 as SYGVNS. CDR3 DNA: TGTGCCAGCAGGAGAACGAATGAGCAGTTCTTC. As protein: CASRRTNEQFF.

This chain links TRBV10-3 with TRBJ1-1; 10 bases map to TRBD1. The V segment lost 6 bases and the J segment 11 bases; nucleotides outside the gene matches: 18. The CDR3 is 16 residues long. The V gene's germline CDR1 is ENHRY and CDR2 SYGVKD. The CDR3 DNA reads as TGTGCCATCAGCGACCCGACGACAGGGGGCGTCCTAGGGGCTTTCTTT. Its translation: CAISDPTTGGVLGAFF.

The chain combines TRBV6-5 with TRBJ1-2, with D possibly TRBD1 on 6 matching bases. The germline gives CDR1 MNHEY, CDR2 SVGAGI. The CDR3 is 13 residues long. Trimming removed 7 bases from V and 7 bases from J, with 16 bases in between. CDR3 DNA: TGTGCCAGCACCCAAACAGGGACCGGTGGCTACACCTTC. It encodes CASTQTGTGGYTF.

The J gene is TRBJ1-4, the V gene TRBV10-3; 9 bases are a match to TRBD1. The CDR3 runs to 16 residues. V lost 2 bases, J lost 4 bases, and 5 bases stayed unmatched. Looked up from germline, CDR1 is ENHRY and CDR2 is SYGVKD. The CDR3 nucleotides are TGTGCCATCAGTGAGCCGGGACAGGGAGGTAATGAAAAACTGTTTTTT. It specifies CAISEPGQGGNEKLFF.

The V call is TRBV15, the J call TRBJ1-1; weak D call: TRBD1 (5 bases). The CDR3 runs to 20 residues. Trimming took 4 bases from V and 1 from J, leaving 28 bases between them. Germline V gene lookup returns CDR1 LNHNV and CDR2 YYDKDF (reference sequence). CDR3 protein: CATSTPLYGDSGGPNTEAFF. CDR3 nucleotides: TGTGCCACCAGCACGCCTCTTTATGGGGATTCCGGGGGACCGAACACTGAAGCTTTCTTT.